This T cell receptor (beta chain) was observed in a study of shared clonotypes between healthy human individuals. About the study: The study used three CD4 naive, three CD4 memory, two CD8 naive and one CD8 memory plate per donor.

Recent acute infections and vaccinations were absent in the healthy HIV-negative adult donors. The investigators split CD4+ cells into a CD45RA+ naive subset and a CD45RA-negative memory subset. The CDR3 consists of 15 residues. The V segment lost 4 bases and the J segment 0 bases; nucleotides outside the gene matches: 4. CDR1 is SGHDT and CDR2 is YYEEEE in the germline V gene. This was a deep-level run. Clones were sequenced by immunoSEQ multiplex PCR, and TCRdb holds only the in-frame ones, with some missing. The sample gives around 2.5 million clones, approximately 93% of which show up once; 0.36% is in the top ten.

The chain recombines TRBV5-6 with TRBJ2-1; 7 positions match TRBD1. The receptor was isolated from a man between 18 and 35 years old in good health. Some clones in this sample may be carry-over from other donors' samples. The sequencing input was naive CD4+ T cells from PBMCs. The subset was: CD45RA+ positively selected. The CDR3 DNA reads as TGTGCCAGCAGCATGACAGGGTACTCCTACAATGAGCAGTTCTTC. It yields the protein CASSMTGYSYNEQFF.